Below, 5 T cell receptor beta chains from the same sample are listed, as sequenced in a study of CXCR3-negative and CXCR3-positive naive CD8 T cells. The method, 5' RACE with UMI labels, was used to prepare the TRB cDNA libraries. TCRdb reanalyzed the 5' RACE reads, giving one entry per CDR3 protein sequence and no DNA. Its table lists some 67,000 distinct CDR3 sequences. The sample was naive CXCR3- CD8+ T cells from blood. Noted subset: CD45RO-CCR7+CD27+CD95- naive CD8+ T cells lacking CXCR3 (TNR3-). These receptor sequences come from a human donor in good health. Some clones in this sample may be carry-over from other donors' samples.

The chain recombines TRBV5-1 with TRBJ2-7; the D call from TCRdb, TRBD1, cannot be confirmed without DNA. This CDR3 is 17 amino acids long. Germline V gene lookup returns CDR1 SGHRS and CDR2 YFSETQ. The CDR3 region is CASSLAPRPTAHLEQYF.

The chain couples TRBV6-1 to TRBJ1-1. CDR3 size: 16 residues. Germline-derived CDR1 and CDR2 are MNHNS and SASEGT. The CDR3 region is CASSTSPGWANTEAFF.

This chain connects TRBV5-1 to TRBJ2-7. There are 13 residues in the CDR3. Germline V gives CDR1 SGHRS, CDR2 YFSETQ. The CDR3 here is CASSSTGPYEQYF. Based on the CDR3 plus reference TRBV5-1 and TRBJ2-7, the full variable domain is KAGVTQTPRYLIKTRGQQVTLSCSPISGHRSVSWYQQTPGQGLQFLFEYFSETQRNKGNFPGRFSGRQFSNSRSEMNVSTLELGDSALYLCASSSTGPYEQYFGPGTRLTVT.

V and J are TRBV7-3 and TRBJ2-7; TCRdb's assignment of TRBD2 cannot be checked, as there is no DNA. This CDR3 has 16 amino acids. Germline lookup yields CDR1 SGHTA and CDR2 FQGTGA. CDR3 in amino acids: CASSLMGPPGIREQYF.

The CDR3: CASSYSGNNEQFF. The V call is TRBV6-5, the J call TRBJ2-1; as DNA is missing, the TRBD1 call by TCRdb cannot be tested. Looked up from germline, CDR1 is MNHEY and CDR2 is SVGAGI. This CDR3 region has 13 residues.